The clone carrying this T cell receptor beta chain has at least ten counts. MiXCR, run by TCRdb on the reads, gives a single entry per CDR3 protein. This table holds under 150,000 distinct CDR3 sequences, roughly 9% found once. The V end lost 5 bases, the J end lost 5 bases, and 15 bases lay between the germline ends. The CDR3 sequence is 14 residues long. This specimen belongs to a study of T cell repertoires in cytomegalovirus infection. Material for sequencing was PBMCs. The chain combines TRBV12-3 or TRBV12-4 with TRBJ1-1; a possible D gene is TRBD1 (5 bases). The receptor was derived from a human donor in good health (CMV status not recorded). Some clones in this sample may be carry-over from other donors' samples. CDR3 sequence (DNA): TGTGCCAGCAGTCCTACTGGGGGGTTGACTGAAGCTTTCTTT. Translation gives CASSPTGGLTEAFF.